The subject of this entry is one TCR beta chain. Its matching antigen is unknown. Clones were sequenced by immunoSEQ multiplex PCR, and TCRdb holds only the in-frame ones, with some missing. The sample includes roughly 70,000 clones, roughly nine tenths of them seen just once. CD3+CD4+ and CD3+CD8+ cells were FACS-sorted from thawed unstimulated PBMCs. The record originates from a study of T cell clones after liver transplantation. On the study more broadly: In this trial, immunosuppression withdrawal was attempted within 2 years of liver transplant.

This CDR3 is 16 amino acids long. Study findings and constraints: These preliminary findings come from unstandardized post-transplant sampling times. A larger donor-reactive than third-party decline suggested partial antigen-specific deletion.

This chain joins TRBV7-5 and TRBJ2-5; the D call in the table, TRBD1, was not verified against the DNA. TRBV7-5 is a recognized pseudogene. The sample in question was CD4+ T cells from blood, obtained before liver transplant. The receptor comes from a human donor who received a liver transplant. Here the CDR3 reads CVRSPGQGAGKETQYF. In DNA, the CDR3 is TGTGTCAGAAGCCCGGGACAGGGGGCGGGTAAAGAGACCCAGTACTTC.